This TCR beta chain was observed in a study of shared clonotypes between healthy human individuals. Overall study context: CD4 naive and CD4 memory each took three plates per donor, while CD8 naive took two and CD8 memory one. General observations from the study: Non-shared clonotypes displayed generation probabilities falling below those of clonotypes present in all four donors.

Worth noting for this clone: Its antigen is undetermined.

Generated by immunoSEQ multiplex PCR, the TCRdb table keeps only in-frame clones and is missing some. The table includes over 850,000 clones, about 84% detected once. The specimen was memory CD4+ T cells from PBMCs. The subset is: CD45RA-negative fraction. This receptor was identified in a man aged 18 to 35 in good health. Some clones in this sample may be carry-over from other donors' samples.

CDR3 in amino acids: CASSLGLLSGEQFF. CDR3 sequence (DNA): TGTGCCAGCAGTTTAGGCCTTCTGAGTGGTGAGCAGTTCTTC. The chain is built from TRBV28 and TRBJ2-1, with D unresolved. Trimming cost V 2 bases and J 9 bases, with 14 bases left between them. This CDR3 spans 14 amino acids. Germline V gene sequence: CDR1 MDHEN, CDR2 SYDVKM.